This TCR beta chain was captured by sequencing in a study of cytomegalovirus exposure and HLA in healthy donors (dated 2017 in TCRdb). As for the study more broadly: According to a later analysis, one platform produced both the 120 validation repertoires and the roughly 660 repertoires of the first cohort. The study combined high-throughput TCR immunosequencing, statistical association of individual TCRs with disease status, and machine learning to predict cytomegalovirus infection status. Besides the first cohort of approximately 670 subjects, a separate validation cohort made up of around 120 different subjects was used. The study aimed to test whether signatures of past pathogen exposure could be identified by cataloging public T cell receptors. Overall study results and their limits: All 120 or so repertoires were used to score co-occurrence in the validation cohort in a later analysis, because that analysis had no HLA typing for the cohort. It was suggested by the authors that the approach could potentially be generalized to other disease states and immunological phenotypes. In vitro tests confirmed that a few of the cytomegalovirus-associated TCR beta chains recognize cytomegalovirus antigens. In both the original and validation cohorts, the classifier was reported to diagnose cytomegalovirus status with high specificity and sensitivity. A total of 164 TCR beta chains were listed by the study as associated with cytomegalovirus. While some public TCRs were present in many individuals, most TCR sequences turned up only very rarely across donors. A later analysis found that TCRs clustered in the first cohort also tended to co-occur in the 95 to 150 validation repertoires, with 90% to 95% of cluster scores above 0.

Library prep was done by the immunoSEQ multiplex PCR assay. The authors' pipeline ran thus. To diagnose cytomegalovirus status from the catalog of TCR beta chain sequences, a statistical classification framework was built. Entries here come from immuneACCESS through TCRdb and include only in-frame sequences with V and J called. Some clones fail to appear in such tables; in the studies checked, an unresolved V gene covers under half of the shortfall, and the cause of the remainder is unknown. V, J and clone size reflect that table, while D and trimming were determined from the DNA. Here the sample has approximately 120,000 clones; around 94% occur a single time. The top ten clonotypes cover less than 1.5% of the sample. The donors belonged to the validation cohort of 120 subjects, which was separate from the approximately 610-subject first cohort. For this clone: Its antigen is currently not known. Per-base quality was not reported, and no clone a single base away is much larger than it.

The germline V gene gives CDR1 as SNHLY and CDR2 as FYNNEI. Trimming leaves V shorter by 6 bases and J shorter by 7 bases, with the junction holding 7 bases beyond the gene matches. The CDR3 starts with the cysteine, ends with the phenylalanine, and has 14 residues. Only the CDR3 DNA is retained, 42 bases long and in frame from the first base. The specimen sequenced was PBMCs. The sequence derives from a young woman in good health and CMV-seronegative. This receptor chain uses TRBV2 and TRBJ1-5, with 9 junctional bases fitting TRBD1. CDR3 sequence: CASSGTGSEQPQHF. The bases read TGTGCCAGCAGCGGGACAGGGTCTGAGCAGCCCCAGCATTTT.